This is a list of T cell receptor beta chains from one sample in a study of shared clonotypes between healthy human individuals. Some clones are missing from TCRdb's copy, which holds only in-frame ones; the method was immunoSEQ multiplex PCR. The sample lists more than 1.2 million clones; approximately 98.5% were seen once. Sequenced sample: naive CD4+ T cells sorted from blood. All receptors come from a man aged 30 to 39 in good health. The CDR3 runs from the conserved cysteine through the conserved F or W. Fields, in order: D gene, clone size, V gene, J gene, CDR3 protein, CDR3 DNA. D genes are given only for firm matches. Expanded clones get a size class; other rows say once, few or many, or leave the size out.

NA	once	TRBV7-2	TRBJ2-7	CASSFLISEQYF	TGTGCCAGCAGCTTCTTAATCAGTGAGCAGTACTTC
TRBD1	NA	TRBV29-1	TRBJ1-2	CSVRDREENYGYTF	TGCAGCGTCCGGGACAGGGAGGAGAACTATGGCTACACCTTC
TRBD2	NA	TRBV5-1	TRBJ2-1	CASSLRLAGNNEQFF	TGCGCCAGCAGCCTCCGACTAGCGGGGAACAATGAGCAGTTCTTC
NA	NA	TRBV9	TRBJ2-2	CASSVDTGELFF	TGTGCCAGCAGCGTAGACACCGGGGAGCTGTTTTTT
TRBD2	once	TRBV12-5	TRBJ2-6	CASGHPLRVAGSSGANVLTF	TGTGCTAGTGGCCACCCTCTACGAGTAGCGGGGAGCTCTGGGGCCAACGTCCTGACTTTC
TRBD1	NA	TRBV7-8	TRBJ2-7	CASSSPGQGSYEQYF	TGTGCCAGCAGCTCGCCGGGACAGGGGTCGTACGAGCAGTACTTC
TRBD1	NA	TRBV19	TRBJ2-2	CASGQGASGTGELFF	TGTGCCAGTGGACAGGGGGCCTCGGGCACCGGGGAGCTGTTTTTT
TRBD1	NA	TRBV6-5	TRBJ1-1	CASSGDSRNTEAFF	TGTGCCAGCAGTGGGGACAGCCGGAACACTGAAGCTTTCTTT
NA	NA	TRBV2	TRBJ2-7	CASSERGDTILEQYF	TGTGCCAGCAGTGAACGGGGCGACACAATCCTCGAGCAGTACTTC
NA	NA	TRBV7-2	TRBJ2-3	CASSPRPPDTQYF	TGTGCCAGCAGCCCCCGCCCCCCAGATACGCAGTATTTT
TRBD1	NA	TRBV29-1	TRBJ2-1	CSVVGDSYNEQFF	TGCAGCGTTGTAGGGGACAGCTACAATGAGCAGTTCTTC
NA	once	TRBV19	TRBJ1-4	CASTRYTATNEKLFF	TGTGCCAGTACCAGGTATACCGCAACTAATGAAAAACTGTTTTTT
TRBD2	NA	TRBV5-6	TRBJ2-7	CASSAEGLAGASQYF	TGTGCCAGCAGCGCCGAGGGACTAGCGGGAGCTTCGCAGTACTTC
NA	NA	TRBV29-1	TRBJ1-1	CSVVGQLNTEAFF	TGCAGCGTTGTAGGGCAGCTGAACACTGAAGCTTTCTTT
NA	NA	TRBV7-9	TRBJ2-2	CASSPGRGELFF	TGTGCCAGCAGCCCGGGACGCGGGGAGCTGTTTTTT
NA	NA	TRBV11-3	TRBJ2-3	CASSSTAGANTQYF	TGTGCCAGCAGTTCTACGGCGGGGGCGAATACGCAGTATTTT
TRBD1	NA	TRBV28	TRBJ2-3	CASSLAGRGLSDTQYF	TGTGCCAGCAGTTTGGCTGGCAGGGGGCTGTCAGATACGCAGTATTTT
TRBD1	NA	TRBV10-3	TRBJ2-1	CAISGQRTGVYNEQFF	TGTGCCATCAGTGGCCAAAGGACAGGGGTGTACAATGAGCAGTTCTTC
NA	NA	TRBV6-4	TRBJ2-2	CASSDRYTGELFF	TGTGCCAGCAGTGATCGGTACACCGGGGAGCTGTTTTTT
TRBD2	once	TRBV5-6	TRBJ2-2	CASSPGLAANTGELFF	TGTGCCAGCAGCCCGGGACTAGCGGCGAACACCGGGGAGCTGTTTTTT
TRBD1	NA	TRBV7-9	TRBJ2-5	CASSLGDRALQETQYF	TGTGCCAGCAGCTTGGGGGACAGGGCTCTACAAGAGACCCAGTACTTC
NA	NA	TRBV6-6	TRBJ2-5	CASSSPTDSKETQYF	TGTGCCAGCAGTTCCCCGACCGACAGCAAAGAGACCCAGTACTTC
TRBD1	NA	TRBV28	TRBJ1-2	CASRTGGADGYTF	TGTGCCAGCAGAACAGGGGGCGCCGACGGCTACACCTTC
NA	NA	TRBV29-1	TRBJ2-3	CSARGLATDTQYF	TGCAGCGCCCGGGGGCTAGCGACAGATACGCAGTATTTT
NA	once	TRBV19	TRBJ2-2	CASSKGGNTGELFF	TGTGCCAGTAGCAAAGGGGGGAACACCGGGGAGCTGTTTTTT
TRBD2	NA	TRBV6-5	TRBJ2-7	CASSAKLAVFYEQYF	TGTGCCAGCAGTGCCAAACTAGCGGTTTTCTACGAGCAGTACTTC
NA	NA	TRBV7-6	TRBJ2-1	CASSFLRDEQFF	TGTGCCAGCAGCTTCCTTAGGGATGAGCAGTTCTTC
NA	NA	TRBV7-2	TRBJ2-2	CASSVGTLNTGELFF	TGTGCCAGCAGCGTCGGGACACTGAACACCGGGGAGCTGTTTTTT
TRBD2	NA	TRBV29-1	TRBJ2-1	CSVEASGIYNEQFF	TGCAGCGTTGAAGCTAGCGGGATCTACAATGAGCAGTTCTTC
NA	NA	TRBV6-1	TRBJ1-5	CASTRGNRSNQPQHF	TGTGCCAGCACTAGGGGGAATCGTAGCAATCAGCCCCAGCATTTT
TRBD2	NA	TRBV30	TRBJ2-1	CAWSLRTSGGYNEQFF	TGTGCCTGGAGTCTCAGGACTAGCGGAGGATACAATGAGCAGTTCTTC
NA	NA	TRBV7-2	TRBJ2-3	CASSPLAYTDTQYF	TGTGCCAGCAGCCCGCTTGCATACACAGATACGCAGTATTTT
NA	NA	TRBV5-1	TRBJ2-1	CASSWSGRGRTDEQFF	TGCGCCAGCAGCTGGAGTGGGAGGGGGAGGACTGATGAGCAGTTCTTC
NA	NA	TRBV18	TRBJ2-5	CASSPPKGETQYF	TGTGCCAGCTCACCACCGAAGGGGGAGACCCAGTACTTC
TRBD1	once	TRBV5-4	TRBJ2-7	CASSTDGTEHEQYF	TGTGCCAGCAGCACGGACGGGACAGAACACGAGCAGTACTTC
TRBD2	NA	TRBV5-1	TRBJ2-1	CASSSRVGLAVDNEQFF	TGCGCCAGCAGCAGCCGGGTGGGACTAGCCGTGGACAATGAGCAGTTCTTC
NA	NA	TRBV7-8	TRBJ2-2	CASSQDPNTGELFF	TGTGCCAGCAGCCAAGACCCGAACACCGGGGAGCTGTTTTTT
TRBD1	NA	TRBV6-1	TRBJ2-7	CASSSIQGAVYEQYF	TGTGCCAGCAGTAGTATTCAGGGGGCGGTCTACGAGCAGTACTTC
NA	NA	TRBV5-1	TRBJ2-3	CASSLAPSGTQYF	TGCGCCAGCAGCTTGGCCCCCTCGGGTACGCAGTATTTT
NA	NA	TRBV21-1	TRBJ1-1	CASKVSGPDFF	TGTGCCAGCAAAGTTTCCGGCCCCGATTTCTTT
NA	once	TRBV5-4	TRBJ2-7	CASSLNSGEQYF	TGTGCCAGCAGCTTGAATTCTGGCGAGCAGTACTTC
NA	NA	TRBV28	TRBJ2-1	CASSSPWEQFF	TGTGCCAGCAGTTCCCCGTGGGAGCAGTTCTTC
TRBD1	NA	TRBV29-1	TRBJ2-7	CSVGTGTAYEQYF	TGCAGCGTGGGGACAGGGACCGCCTACGAGCAGTACTTC
NA	NA	TRBV5-1	TRBJ2-1	CASSPTRSVVSEQFF	TGCGCCAGCAGCCCGACTAGGTCGGTGGTCAGTGAGCAGTTCTTC
NA	NA	TRBV18	TRBJ2-7	CASSPPGPSSYEQYF	TGTGCCAGCTCACCACCGGGACCGTCGTCCTACGAGCAGTACTTC
NA	NA	TRBV7-9	TRBJ1-3	CASSLVVTVAGNTIYF	TGTGCCAGCAGCTTAGTGGTGACAGTCGCTGGAAACACCATATATTTT
NA	NA	TRBV15	TRBJ1-4	CATSRDQGKGEKLFF	TGTGCCACCAGCAGAGATCAGGGGAAGGGTGAAAAACTGTTTTTT